What follows describes a single TCR beta chain. This clonotype showed up many times. Its antigen remains undetermined. Nothing much larger sits one base from this clone, and base qualities are not available. The library relied on PCR. Reads for this sample came from an Illumina HiSeq 2500. Molecular barcoding was employed in the preparation of TCR libraries, with unique molecular identifiers being used to normalize TCRbeta repertoire quantification. TCRdb reprocessing: public reads trimmed at Q25 with fastp, clones called with MiXCR, in-frame beta chains kept. Merged by CDR3 protein, the rows form single entries marked with the most common genes and DNA. This sample holds over 550,000 distinct CDR3 sequences; about 10% were observed only once. Less than 5% of the sample is held by the ten biggest clonotypes. These data originate in a study of T-cell reconstitution after alpha-beta-depleted transplantation in children (dated by TCRdb to about 2016). As for the study more broadly: Using TCR repertoire profiling, the study quantitatively followed how T-cell immune reconstitution unfolded in children after TCRalphabeta/CD19-depleted allogeneic hematopoietic cell transplantation.

Trimming removed 0 bases from V and 5 bases from J, leaving 11 bases between the germline ends. CDR1 SGHTA and CDR2 FQGTGA are derived from the germline V gene. From cysteine to phenylalanine, the CDR3 is 15 amino acids long. Only the CDR3 portion is preserved as DNA: 45 bases, with reading frame beginning at the first base. Here the chain combines TRBV7-3 and TRBJ2-1; the D segment cannot be called with confidence. Sequenced material: PBMCs from the stem cell graft donor, taken from the stem cell graft. This receptor was taken from a human donor who donated a stem cell graft to a child with acute myeloid leukemia. The nucleotide sequence reads TGTGCCAGCAGCTTAACTAGCTTACGAGACAATGAGCAGTTCTTC. The translation is CASSLTSLRDNEQFF.